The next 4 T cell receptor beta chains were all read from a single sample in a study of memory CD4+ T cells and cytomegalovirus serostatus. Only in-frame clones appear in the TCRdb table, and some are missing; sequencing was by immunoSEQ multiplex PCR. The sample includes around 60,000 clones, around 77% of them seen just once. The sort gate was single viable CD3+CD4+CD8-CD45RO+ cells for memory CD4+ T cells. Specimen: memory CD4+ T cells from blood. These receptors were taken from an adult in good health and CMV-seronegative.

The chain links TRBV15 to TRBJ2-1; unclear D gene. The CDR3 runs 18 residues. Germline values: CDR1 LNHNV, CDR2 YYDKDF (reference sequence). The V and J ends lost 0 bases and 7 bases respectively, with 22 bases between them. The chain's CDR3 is CATSRDQAYLSGGNEQFF. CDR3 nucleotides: TGTGCCACCAGCAGAGATCAGGCCTATCTATCGGGTGGGAATGAGCAGTTCTTC.

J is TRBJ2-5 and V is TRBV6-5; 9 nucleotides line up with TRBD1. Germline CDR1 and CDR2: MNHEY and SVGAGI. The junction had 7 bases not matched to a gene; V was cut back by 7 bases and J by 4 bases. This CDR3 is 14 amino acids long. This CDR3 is CASTGQGRGETQYF. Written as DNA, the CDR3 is TGTGCCAGCACCGGACAGGGGAGGGGAGAGACCCAGTACTTC.

Here the CDR3 reads CSVGTGTRYGYTF. As DNA, the CDR3 is TGCAGCGTGGGGACAGGGACACGCTATGGCTACACCTTC. The rearrangement joins TRBV29-1 to TRBJ1-2; TRBD1 agrees at 9 bases. The CDR3 runs 13 residues. Germline CDR1 SQVTM, CDR2 ANQGSEA. After removal of 6 bases from V and 4 bases from J, the junction contained 6 bases not matched to a gene.

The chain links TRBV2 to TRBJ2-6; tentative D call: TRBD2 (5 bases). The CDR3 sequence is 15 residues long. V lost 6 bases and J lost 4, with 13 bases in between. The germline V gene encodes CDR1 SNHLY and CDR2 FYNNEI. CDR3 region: CASSYGLQGANVLTF. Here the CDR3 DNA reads TGTGCCAGCAGCTATGGACTTCAAGGGGCCAACGTCCTGACTTTC.